A single sample gave rise to the 21 T cell receptor beta chains below, sequenced in a study of blood T cells in healthy people across ages. Primed by a sample-barcoded 5' primer and a J-beta primer mix, a second PCR proceeded for 7 to 11 cycles. TCRdb re-called the 5' RACE reads with MiXCR, one entry per CDR3 protein. The table includes 1.6 million or so distinct CDR3 sequences, about 35% detected once. Material for sequencing was blood. The origin of the receptors is a young woman in good health.

The chain joins TRBV20-1 to TRBJ1-4; tentatively, D is TRBD1 (5 bases). This CDR3 region has 14 residues. The V end lost 5 bases, the J end lost 4 bases, and 14 bases lay between the germline ends. CDR1 is DFQATT and CDR2 is SNEGSKA in the germline V gene (reference sequence). Here the CDR3 reads CSAPTQGVNEKLFF. CDR3 coding DNA: TGCAGTGCTCCCACCCAGGGTGTTAATGAAAAACTGTTTTTT.

This sequence joins TRBV20-1 and TRBJ1-1, with D hard to call. V lost 0 bases and J 0 bases, leaving 17 bases between the germline ends. There are 17 residues in the CDR3. Germline V gene sequence: CDR1 DFQATT, CDR2 SNEGSKA (reference sequence). In DNA form, the CDR3 reads TGCAGTGCTAGAGATGAGTCAGTTCGCGGGATGAACACTGAAGCTTTCTTT. It specifies CSARDESVRGMNTEAFF.

CDR3 amino acids: CASSLDGSRGANVLTF. DNA of the CDR3: TGCGCCAGCAGCTTGGACGGCTCCAGAGGGGCCAACGTCCTGACTTTC. V and J are TRBV5-1 and TRBJ2-6; D gene uncertain. Trimming removed 0 bases from V and 4 bases from J, with 11 bases in between. Germline CDR1 SGHRS, CDR2 YFSETQ. The CDR3 length is 16 residues.

V is TRBV15 and J is TRBJ1-1, with no clear D. The V gene lost 3 bases and the J gene lost 0 bases, with 8 bases spanning the gap. There are 14 residues in the CDR3. The germline V gene encodes CDR1 LNHNV and CDR2 YYDKDF (reference sequence). The CDR3 sequence is CATSSSLLNTEAFF. CDR3 nucleotide sequence: TGTGCCACCAGCAGTTCCCTATTGAACACTGAAGCTTTCTTT.

The chain is built from TRBV18 and TRBJ2-7; D might be TRBD2 (5 bases). CDR3 length equals 14 residues. From germline, CDR1 is KGHSH and CDR2 LQKENI. V shed 2 bases and J shed 6 bases, with 14 bases lying between them. In DNA form, the CDR3 reads TGTGCCAGCTCACCAAGTCTAGGAGCGGCCGAGCAGTACTTC. Translated, it gives CASSPSLGAAEQYF. Full variable domain (remainder filled in from reference TRBV18 and TRBJ2-7): NAGVMQNPRHLVRRRGQEARLRCSPMKGHSHVYWYRQLPEEGLKFMVYLQKENIIDESGMPKERFSAEFPKEGPSILRIQQVVRGDSAAYFCASSPSLGAAEQYFGPGTRLTVT.

The V and J genes are TRBV6-5 and TRBJ1-2; tentatively, D is TRBD1 (5 bases). This CDR3 has 16 amino acids. Looked up from germline, CDR1 is MNHEY and CDR2 is SVGAGI. V was shortened by 0 bases and J by 3 bases, with 14 bases between the two germline ends. The CDR3 DNA sequence: TGTGCCAGCAGTTACTCTCGGGGCCAGATGGACTATGGCTACACCTTC. It is translated as CASSYSRGQMDYGYTF.

The chain employs TRBV29-1 and TRBJ1-1; TRBD1 agrees at 7 bases. The CDR3 has 12 residues. V gave up 6 bases and J gave up 9 bases; unmatched junction bases: 10. Germline assignment: CDR1 SQVTM and CDR2 ANQGSEA. CDR3 in amino acids: CSVEGQTKQAFF. The CDR3 DNA follows: TGCAGCGTAGAGGGACAGACCAAACAAGCTTTCTTT.

At least ten counts were recorded for this clonotype. The rearrangement uses TRBV29-1 and TRBJ2-5, with TRBD1 identical over 7 bases. V shed 6 bases, J shed 0 bases, and the junction held 4 bases outside the gene matches. Germline CDR1 and CDR2: SQVTM and ANQGSEA. This CDR3 is 13 amino acids long. CDR3 bases: TGCAGCGTGGGACAGCAGTACCAAGAGACCCAGTACTTC. Protein sequence: CSVGQQYQETQYF.

This clonotype was seen a handful of times. The chain joins TRBV28 to TRBJ2-7; D gene uncertain. V was pared by 10 bases and J by 4 bases, with 8 bases between. CDR3 length equals 10 residues. CDR1 and CDR2 (germline): MDHEN, SYDVKM. This chain's CDR3 is CATQDYEQYF. The CDR3 DNA reads TGTGCCACCCAGGATTACGAGCAGTACTTC.

With respect to this clonotype: The germline gene is not matched at one end of the junction; a read error may be the cause. The chain combines TRBV6-1 with TRBJ1-3; no definite D call. In germline, CDR1 is MNHNS, CDR2 SASEGT. The CDR3 contains 14 residues. CDR3 coding DNA: TGTGCCAGCAAATTGGACCCCACTGGAGACACCATATATTTT. It translates to CASKLDPTGDTIYF.

On this clonotype: A much larger clone differs from this one at a single base, so this may be a read error. The CDR3 here is CASSVDTTCEQYF. As DNA, the CDR3 is TGTGCCTCGTCCGTGGACACCACCTGCGAGCAGTACTTC. This sequence joins TRBV10-3 and TRBJ2-7, with D possibly TRBD1 on 5 matching bases. Germline V gene data show CDR1 as ENHRY and CDR2 as SYGVKD. This CDR3 contains 13 residues. The V gene lost 11 bases and the J gene lost 6 bases, with 20 bases spanning the gap.

This clonotype was seen a handful of times. This chain connects TRBV7-2 to TRBJ2-7; the D is unclear. V was clipped by 4 bases and J by 4 bases, with 11 bases between them. The CDR3 covers 13 residues. In germline, CDR1 is SGHTA, CDR2 FQGNSA. The CDR3 region is CASSSPLIYEQYF. The CDR3 region has the DNA TGTGCCAGCAGCTCCCCCCTCATTTACGAGCAGTACTTC.

The V call is TRBV18, the J call TRBJ2-7, with TRBD1 matching 7 bases. Germline V lookup: CDR1 KGHSH, CDR2 LQKENI. The CDR3 loop spans 15 amino acids. V lost 6 bases to trimming and J lost 2 bases; unmatched junction nucleotides: 10. The CDR3 protein is CASSPGQSDTYEQYF. Written as DNA, the CDR3 is TGTGCCAGCTCGCCGGGACAGAGTGACACCTACGAGCAGTACTTC. Full variable domain (missing parts from reference TRBV18 and TRBJ2-7): NAGVMQNPRHLVRRRGQEARLRCSPMKGHSHVYWYRQLPEEGLKFMVYLQKENIIDESGMPKERFSAEFPKEGPSILRIQQVVRGDSAAYFCASSPGQSDTYEQYFGPGTRLTVT.

This clonotype was detected many times. The J gene is TRBJ2-7, the V gene TRBV4-1; no clear D gene. Trimming shortened V by 0 bases and J by 4 bases, and 4 bases separated the two germline ends. Germline V gives CDR1 MGHRA, CDR2 YSYEKL. This CDR3 is 12 amino acids long. CDR3 nucleotides: TGCGCCAGCAGCCAAGATCCGTACGAGCAGTACTTC. This translates into CASSQDPYEQYF.

This clonotype occurred a few times. The chain carries TRBV5-1 and TRBJ2-5, with a weak D call TRBD1 (5 bases). CDR1 is SGHRS and CDR2 is YFSETQ in the germline V gene. Trimming removed 2 bases from V and 3 bases from J, with 17 bases in between. This CDR3 has 16 residues. The CDR3 region is CASSLGATSPKETQYF. CDR3 DNA: TGCGCCAGCAGCTTAGGGGCCACATCCCCCAAAGAGACCCAGTACTTC.

This clonotype was seen repeatedly, ten times or more. The V call is TRBV12-3 or TRBV12-4, the J call TRBJ2-7, with D hard to call. The V end was cut by 5 bases, the J end by 0 bases, with 11 bases between. The CDR3 has 14 amino acids. CDR3 nucleotides: TGTGCCAGCAGTCGCCGGACGAGCTCCTACGAGCAGTACTTC. Its translation is CASSRRTSSYEQYF.

The chain couples TRBV27 to TRBJ1-6; no firm D call. Trimming cost V 4 bases and J 8 bases, with 6 bases left between them. There are 12 residues in the CDR3. Germline V gene data show CDR1 as MNHEY and CDR2 as SMNVEV (reference sequence). Here the CDR3 DNA reads TGTGCCAGCAGTTCGGTGGATTCACCCCTCCACTTT. Translated, it gives CASSSVDSPLHF.

This chain links TRBV13 with TRBJ1-5, with D perhaps matching TRBD1 (6 bases). The CDR3 totals 16 residues. V was clipped by 5 bases and J by 0 bases, with 14 bases between them. The germline gives CDR1 PRHDT, CDR2 FYEKMQ (reference sequence). In DNA, the CDR3 is TGTGCCAGCAGCCATTGGGACACTAATAGCAATCAGCCCCAGCATTTT. This codes for CASSHWDTNSNQPQHF.

The sample holds a few counts of this clonotype. The J gene is TRBJ2-1, the V gene TRBV3-1; perhaps TRBD2 as D (5 bases). The CDR3 runs 17 residues. The germline CDR1 and CDR2 sequences are LGHDT and YNNKEL (reference sequence). Trimming left V 4 bases short and J 2 bases short, with 18 bases between. The CDR3 sequence: CASSPRIQKRAYNEQFF. DNA for the CDR3: TGTGCCAGCAGCCCAAGAATACAGAAGAGGGCCTACAATGAGCAGTTCTTC.

This clonotype was seen at least ten times. J is TRBJ2-7 and V is TRBV29-1; 8 nucleotides line up with TRBD1. The germline gives CDR1 SQVTM, CDR2 ANQGSEA. CDR3 length: 14 residues. V shed 4 bases and J 3 bases; nucleotides not matched to a gene: 8. CDR3 DNA sequence: TGCAGCGTTGGGGGGACAGGAACCAACTACGAGCAGTACTTC. Translation gives CSVGGTGTNYEQYF.

The chain recombines TRBV3-1 with TRBJ1-6; the match to TRBD1 covers 9 bases. The J segment lost 7 bases and the V segment lost 4 bases, leaving 11 bases of the junction unmatched. The CDR3 runs to 17 residues. The germline V gene encodes CDR1 LGHDT and CDR2 YNNKEL (reference sequence). Here the CDR3 reads CASSLAAAGTGNSPLHF. The CDR3 DNA follows: TGTGCCAGCAGCCTAGCCGCTGCCGGGACAGGGAATTCACCCCTCCACTTT.